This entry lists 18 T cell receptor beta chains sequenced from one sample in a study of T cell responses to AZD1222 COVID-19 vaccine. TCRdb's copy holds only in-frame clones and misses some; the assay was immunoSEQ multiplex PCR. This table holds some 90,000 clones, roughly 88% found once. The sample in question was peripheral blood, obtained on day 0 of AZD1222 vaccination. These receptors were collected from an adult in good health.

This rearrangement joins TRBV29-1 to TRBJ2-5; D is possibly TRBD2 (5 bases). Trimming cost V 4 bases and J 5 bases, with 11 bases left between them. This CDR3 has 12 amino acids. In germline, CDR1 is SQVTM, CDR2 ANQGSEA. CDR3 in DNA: TGCAGCGTTGTAGGCCCGGGGGAGACCCAGTACTTC. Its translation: CSVVGPGETQYF.

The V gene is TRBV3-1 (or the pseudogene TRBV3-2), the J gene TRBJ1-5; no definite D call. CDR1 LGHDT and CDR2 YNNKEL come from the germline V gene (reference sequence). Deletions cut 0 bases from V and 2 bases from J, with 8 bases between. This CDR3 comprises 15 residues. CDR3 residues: CASSQDLGGNQPQHF. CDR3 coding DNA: TGTGCCAGCAGCCAAGACCTGGGAGGCAATCAGCCCCAGCATTTT.

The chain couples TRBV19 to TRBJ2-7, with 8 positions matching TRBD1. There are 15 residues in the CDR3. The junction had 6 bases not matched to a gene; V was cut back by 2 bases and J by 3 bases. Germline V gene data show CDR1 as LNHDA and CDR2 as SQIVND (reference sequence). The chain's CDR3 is CASSIIQGAIYEQYF. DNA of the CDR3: TGTGCCAGTAGTATAATCCAGGGGGCAATCTACGAGCAGTACTTC.

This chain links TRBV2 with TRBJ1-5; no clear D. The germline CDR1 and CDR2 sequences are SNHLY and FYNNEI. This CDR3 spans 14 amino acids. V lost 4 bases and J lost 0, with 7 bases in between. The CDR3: CASSADHSNQPQHF. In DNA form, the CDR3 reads TGTGCCAGCAGTGCGGACCATAGCAATCAGCCCCAGCATTTT.

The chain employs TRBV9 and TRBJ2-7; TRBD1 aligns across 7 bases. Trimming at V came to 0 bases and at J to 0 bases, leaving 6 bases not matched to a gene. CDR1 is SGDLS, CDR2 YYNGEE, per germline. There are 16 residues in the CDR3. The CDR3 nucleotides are TGTGCCAGCAGCGTAGTGGGGACAGAAAGCTCCTACGAGCAGTACTTC. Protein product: CASSVVGTESSYEQYF.

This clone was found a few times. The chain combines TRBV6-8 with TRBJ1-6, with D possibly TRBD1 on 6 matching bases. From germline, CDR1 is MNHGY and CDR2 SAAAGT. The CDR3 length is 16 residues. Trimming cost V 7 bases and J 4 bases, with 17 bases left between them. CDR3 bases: TGTGCCAGCAACGAGCCGGGGGCTAGATATAATTCACCCCTCCACTTT. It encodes CASNEPGARYNSPLHF.

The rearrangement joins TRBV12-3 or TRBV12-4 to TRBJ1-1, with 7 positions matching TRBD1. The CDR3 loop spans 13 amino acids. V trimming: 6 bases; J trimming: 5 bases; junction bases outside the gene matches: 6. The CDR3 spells CASSPTGETEAFF. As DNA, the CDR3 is TGTGCCAGCAGCCCTACAGGGGAGACTGAAGCTTTCTTT.

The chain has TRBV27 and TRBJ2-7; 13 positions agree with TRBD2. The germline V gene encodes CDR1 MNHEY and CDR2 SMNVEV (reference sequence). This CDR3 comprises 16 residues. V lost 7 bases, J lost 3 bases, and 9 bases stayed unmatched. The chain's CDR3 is CASNHAGLAGDYEQYF. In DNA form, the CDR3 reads TGTGCCAGCAACCATGCAGGACTAGCGGGAGACTACGAGCAGTACTTC.

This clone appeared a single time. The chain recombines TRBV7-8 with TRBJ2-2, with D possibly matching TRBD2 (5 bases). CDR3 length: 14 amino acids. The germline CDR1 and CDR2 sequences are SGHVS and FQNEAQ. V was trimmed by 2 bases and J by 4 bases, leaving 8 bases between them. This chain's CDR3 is CASSLLAVTGELFF. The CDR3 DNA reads TGTGCCAGCAGCTTACTAGCCGTCACCGGGGAGCTGTTTTTT. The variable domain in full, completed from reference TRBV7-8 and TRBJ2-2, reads GAGVSQSPRYKVAKRGQDVALRCDPISGHVSLFWYQQALGQGPEFLTYFQNEAQLDKSGLPSDRFFAERPEGSVSTLKIQRTQQEDSAVYLCASSLLAVTGELFFGEGSRLTVL.

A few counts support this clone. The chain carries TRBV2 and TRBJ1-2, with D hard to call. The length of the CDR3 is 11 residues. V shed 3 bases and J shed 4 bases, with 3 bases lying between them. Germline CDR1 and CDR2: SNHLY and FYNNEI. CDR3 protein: CASSDSYGYTF. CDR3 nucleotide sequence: TGTGCCAGCAGTGACAGCTATGGCTACACCTTC.

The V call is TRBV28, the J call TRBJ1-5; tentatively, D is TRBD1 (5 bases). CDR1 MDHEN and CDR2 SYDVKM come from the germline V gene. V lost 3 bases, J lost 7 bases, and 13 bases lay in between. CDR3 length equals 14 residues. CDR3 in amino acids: CASSLAQVGQPQHF. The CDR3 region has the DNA TGTGCCAGCAGTTTGGCACAGGTCGGGCAGCCCCAGCATTTT. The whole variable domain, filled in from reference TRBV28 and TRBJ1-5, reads DVKVTQSSRYLVKRTGEKVFLECVQDMDHENMFWYRQDPGLGLRLIYFSYDVKMKEKGDIPEGYSVSREKKERFSLILESASTNQTSMYLCASSLAQVGQPQHFGDGTRLSIL.

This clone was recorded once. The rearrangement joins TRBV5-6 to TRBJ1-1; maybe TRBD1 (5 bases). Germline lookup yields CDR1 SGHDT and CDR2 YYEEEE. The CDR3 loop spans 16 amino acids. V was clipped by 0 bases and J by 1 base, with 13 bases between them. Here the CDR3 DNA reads TGTGCCAGCAGCTTGGTGAGGGGTTATAGGAACACTGAAGCTTTCTTT. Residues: CASSLVRGYRNTEAFF.

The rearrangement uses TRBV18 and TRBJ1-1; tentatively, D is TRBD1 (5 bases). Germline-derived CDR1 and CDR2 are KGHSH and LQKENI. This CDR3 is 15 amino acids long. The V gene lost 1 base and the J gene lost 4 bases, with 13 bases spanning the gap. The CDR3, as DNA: TGTGCCAGCTCACCACGACCACAGGAGGTCACTGAAGCTTTCTTT. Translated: CASSPRPQEVTEAFF.

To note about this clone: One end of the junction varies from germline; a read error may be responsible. The CDR3 spells CASRSEREGETF. The CDR3 DNA follows: TGTGCCAGCAGGTCGGAGCGGGAGGGCGAGACCTTT. The V gene is TRBV3-1 (or the pseudogene TRBV3-2), the J gene TRBJ2-3; 10 bases line up with TRBD2. CDR1 and CDR2 from the germline V gene are LGHDT and YNNKEL (reference sequence). The CDR3 runs to 12 residues.

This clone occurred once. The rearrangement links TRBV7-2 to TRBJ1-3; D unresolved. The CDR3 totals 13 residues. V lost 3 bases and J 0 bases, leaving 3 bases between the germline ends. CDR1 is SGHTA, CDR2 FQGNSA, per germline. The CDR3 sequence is CASSLDSGNTIYF. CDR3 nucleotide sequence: TGTGCCAGCAGCTTGGACTCTGGAAACACCATATATTTT.

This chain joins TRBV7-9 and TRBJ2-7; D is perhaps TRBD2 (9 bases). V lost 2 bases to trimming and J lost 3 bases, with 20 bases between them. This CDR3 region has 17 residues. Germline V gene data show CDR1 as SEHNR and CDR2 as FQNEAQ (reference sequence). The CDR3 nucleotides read TGTGCCAGCAGCTTACGTGGACAGGGCGGGAGGGACTACGAGCAGTACTTC. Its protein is CASSLRGQGGRDYEQYF.

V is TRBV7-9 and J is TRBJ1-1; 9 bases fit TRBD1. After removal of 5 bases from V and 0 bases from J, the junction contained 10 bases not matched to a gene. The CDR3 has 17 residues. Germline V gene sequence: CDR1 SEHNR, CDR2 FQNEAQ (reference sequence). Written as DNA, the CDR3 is TGTGCCAGCAGCATTCCCGGGACAGGGTTCATGAACACTGAAGCTTTCTTT. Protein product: CASSIPGTGFMNTEAFF.

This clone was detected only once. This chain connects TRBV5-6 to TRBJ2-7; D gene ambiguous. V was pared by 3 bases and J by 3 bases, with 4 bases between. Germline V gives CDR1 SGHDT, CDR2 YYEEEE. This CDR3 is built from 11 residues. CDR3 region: CASSSHYEQYF. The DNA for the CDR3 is TGTGCCAGCAGCTCTCACTACGAGCAGTACTTC.